The sequence of this TCR beta chain was determined in a study of blood T cells in healthy people across ages. For the study at large: In model experiments, template switching was able to capture about one barcoded beta molecule for every two T cells that were present.

The table lists this clonotype with a few counts. The draw of peripheral blood yielded roughly 10 milliliters from each donor. At least 5 micrograms of total RNA were extracted per sample. Sample-barcoded 5' priming and a J-beta primer mix drove a second PCR of roughly 6 to 12 cycles. Each cDNA molecule received a tag from a template-switch adaptor that had 12 random nucleotides. TCRdb called the 5' RACE reads again in MiXCR, with one record for every CDR3 protein. The data contain some 900,000 distinct CDR3 sequences, under 50% of them singletons. Sequenced sample: blood. This TCR was recovered from a man aged 25-45 years in good health.

This CDR3 reads CASSFFQGLAGINNEQFF. The CDR3 DNA follows: TGTGCCAGCAGCTTCTTCCAGGGACTAGCGGGTATTAACAATGAGCAGTTCTTC. The chain recombines TRBV7-2 with TRBJ2-1; 12 bases match TRBD2. Germline CDR1 is SGHTA and CDR2 is FQGNSA. This CDR3 is built from 18 residues. V lost 3 bases and J lost 5; bases outside the gene matches: 11.